The TCR beta chain under discussion was sequenced for a study of shared clonotypes between healthy human individuals (dated by TCRdb to the early 2020s). General notes on the study: A couple of women and three men aged 18 to 49 years were included in the cohort. Between about 0.94 and 8.9 billion PBMCs per donor were obtained by leukapheresis. Libraries were prepared and TCR repertoires were sequenced by different laboratories using diverse techniques, in order to increase sequencing depth and limit assay-specific biases. The study deeply sequenced blood TCR repertoires of about five healthy adults to estimate repertoire size and the extent of clonotype sharing between individuals. Per donor, three plates each were used for CD4 naive and CD4 memory, two for CD8 naive, and one for CD8 memory.

Overall study outcomes, separate from this receptor: Sampling was restricted to blood, and TCR repertoires in tissue are likely to differ from TCR repertoires in blood. Based on pairwise subsampling, the degree of clonotype sharing among donors was expected to be affected by sequencing depth. Even with the large sequencing depth, rarefaction of the sorted-subset datasets indicated that sequencing was incomplete. Naive subsets generally had larger estimated clonotype richness than memory subsets. The genetic and exposure-history diversity represented was limited by the small number of donors. Clonotypes shared by all four sorted-subset donors showed higher generation probabilities than non-shared clonotypes. When a handful of donors were compared, the shared fraction of clonotypes was around 5% for naive CD4, less than 4% for naive CD8, roughly 2.3% for memory CD4, and approximately 0.4% for memory CD8.

Healthy HIV-negative adults with no recently reported acute infections or vaccinations were included as donors. Only Caucasian adults living in Nashville, Tennessee, USA were represented among the donors. CD4+ T cells were enriched by magnetic negative selection, after which naive cells were positively selected on CD45RA and the negative fraction was taken as the memory subset. After blood collection by leukapheresis, PBMCs were isolated using Ficoll-Histopaque density gradient centrifugation and then cryopreserved in the vapor phase of liquid nitrogen. Purity and quantity of every magnetically sorted T cell population were checked by analytical flow cytometry. Genomic DNA was isolated from every sorted fraction and measured by UV absorbance on a Nanodrop 2000c. To note about this clone: The clone's antigen remains unknown. Base qualities were left out, and no much larger clone turns up one base away.

Looking up the germline V gene yields CDR1 MNHEY and CDR2 SVGAGI. Trimming takes 1 base off V and 7 bases off J; junction bases not matched to a gene: 5. Reading from cysteine to phenylalanine, the CDR3 counts 15 amino acids. Only the CDR3 region is kept as DNA, spanning 45 bases read in frame from base 1. Using the deep immunoSEQ assay, multiplex PCR amplified TCR CDR3 regions from genomic DNA. Extracted genomic DNA from each cell subset was distributed evenly across all wells of several immunoSEQ 96-well plates, and each plate was treated as a replicate. Each replicate PCR for sorted subsets received about 210 ng genomic DNA, equal to roughly 30,000 T cell genomes. Purified libraries were measured with a Qubit 3.0 fluorometer, size-checked on a Bioanalyzer 2100, and measured again with the KAPA Library Quantification kit. Every immunoSEQ 96-well plate was sequenced on a dedicated single-read 150-cycle Illumina NextSeq 550 flow cell. On the authors' methods: Because the immunoSEQ output held only junctional sequences and lacked quality scores, the filtering could not match the filtering applied to full-length reads. Sequences were annotated with PyIR, a Python wrapper for IgBLAST v1.9, using IMGT germline references to assign V/J genes and CDR3. Reads with weak V/J assignments (E-value above 1e-6), missing CDR3, stop codons, out-of-frame junctions, or ambiguous translated residues were removed. V3J clonotypes were defined as sequences sharing the same inferred V gene, J gene, and CDR3 amino acid sequence. To compute the percentage overlap between repertoires, the number of shared unique clonotypes was divided by the size of the smaller repertoire. Three approaches were used to assess repertoire richness: RTK rarefaction, the Chao1 estimator, and Recon v2.1 estimates of unobserved clonotypes. Generation probabilities were computed with OLGA for all TCRbeta clonotypes obtained by the gDNA method from a few donors. TCRdb provides this immuneACCESS table in a form limited to in-frame rearrangements. Some clones are lacking; in checked studies, under half of them reflect an unresolved V gene, and why the rest are absent is not known. V and J calls and clone size are copied from that table; D and trimming were computed from the DNA. For this sample there are millions of clones; 90% to 95% appear just once. About 0.13% of the sample is held by the ten biggest clonotypes.

Sample: naive CD4+ T cells sorted from blood. In the paper's terms, the cell subset or site label means: CD45RA+ positively selected. The receptor comes from a man aged 18 to 29 in good health. The V gene is TRBV6-5 and the J gene is TRBJ2-4; the central 9 bases match TRBD2. CDR3 sequence: CASSYFAGGPNIQYF. The bases read TGTGCCAGCAGTTACTTCGCGGGGGGGCCGAACATTCAGTACTTC.